This T cell receptor (beta chain) appears in the sequencing data of a study of T cell responses to AZD1222 COVID-19 vaccine. Study-wide results and caveats: CD4 TCRs associated with vaccination spanned spike, dominating at 160-218 and 743-854. Rises in breadth and depth of Spike-specific TCRs came after two AZD1222 doses. It should be noted that donors were predominantly white British and more often female, and clonal diversity was possibly underestimated.

This CDR3 has 16 residues. Germline lookup yields CDR1 MGHRA and CDR2 YSYEKL. Trimming removed 1 base from V and 1 base from J; junction bases left unmatched: 4. Libraries were prepared by immunoSEQ multiplex PCR; TCRdb keeps only in-frame clonotypes and omits some of them. The data contain over 150,000 clones, over 85% of them singletons. As for this clone: As yet, its antigen is unknown.

Sample: peripheral blood, taken on day 0 of AZD1222 vaccination. This chain uses TRBV4-1 with TRBJ2-3, with 8 bases lining up with TRBD2. This receptor was identified in an adult in good health. The CDR3 protein is CASSQGSAGGTDTQYF. The CDR3 DNA sequence: TGCGCCAGCAGCCAAGGGTCAGCGGGGGGCACAGATACGCAGTATTTT.